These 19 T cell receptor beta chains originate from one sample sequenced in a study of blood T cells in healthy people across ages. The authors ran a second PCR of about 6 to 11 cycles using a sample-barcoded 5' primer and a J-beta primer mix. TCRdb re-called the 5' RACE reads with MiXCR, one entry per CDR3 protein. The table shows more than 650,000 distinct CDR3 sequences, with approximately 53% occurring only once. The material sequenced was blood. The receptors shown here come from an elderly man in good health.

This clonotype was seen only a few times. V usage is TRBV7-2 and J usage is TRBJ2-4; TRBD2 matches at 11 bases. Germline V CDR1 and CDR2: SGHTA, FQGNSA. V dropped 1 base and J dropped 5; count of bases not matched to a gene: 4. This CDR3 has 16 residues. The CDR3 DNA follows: TGTGCCAGCAGCTTAGGTGGGACTAGCGGCCAAAACATTCAGTACTTC. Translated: CASSLGGTSGQNIQYF. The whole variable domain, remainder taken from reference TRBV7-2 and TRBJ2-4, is GAGVSQSPSNKVTEKGKDVELRCDPISGHTALYWYRQSLGQGLEFLIYFQGNSAPDKSGLPSDRFSAERTGGSVSTLTIQRTQQEDSAVYLCASSLGGTSGQNIQYFGAGTRLSVL.

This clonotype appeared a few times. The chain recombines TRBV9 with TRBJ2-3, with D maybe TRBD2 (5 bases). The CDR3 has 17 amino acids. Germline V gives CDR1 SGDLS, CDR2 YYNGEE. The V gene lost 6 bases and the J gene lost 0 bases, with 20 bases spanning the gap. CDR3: CASNKFGGSLSTDTQYF. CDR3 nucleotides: TGTGCCAGCAATAAATTCGGAGGCAGTCTCAGCACAGATACGCAGTATTTT.

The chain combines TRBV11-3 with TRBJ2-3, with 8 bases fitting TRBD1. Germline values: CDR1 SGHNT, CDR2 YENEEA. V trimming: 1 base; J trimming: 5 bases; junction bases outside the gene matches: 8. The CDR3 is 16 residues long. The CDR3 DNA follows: TGTGCCAGCAGCTTAGGGGGCAGGGGGCAAGGAGATACGCAGTATTTT. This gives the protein CASSLGGRGQGDTQYF.

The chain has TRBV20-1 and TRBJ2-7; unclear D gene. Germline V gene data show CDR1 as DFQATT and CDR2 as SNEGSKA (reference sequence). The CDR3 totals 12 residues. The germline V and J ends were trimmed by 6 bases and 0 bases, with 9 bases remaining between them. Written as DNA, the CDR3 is TGCAGTGCGGCCTACGACTCCTACGAGCAGTACTTC. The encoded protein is CSAAYDSYEQYF.

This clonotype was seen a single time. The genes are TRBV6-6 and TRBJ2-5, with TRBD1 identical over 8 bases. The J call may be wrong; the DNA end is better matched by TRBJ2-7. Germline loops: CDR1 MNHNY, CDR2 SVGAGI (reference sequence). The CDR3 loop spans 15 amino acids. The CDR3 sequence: CASSSRQGISDEQYF. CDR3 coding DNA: TGTGCCAGCAGTTCCCGACAGGGGATATCGGACGAGCAGTACTTC.

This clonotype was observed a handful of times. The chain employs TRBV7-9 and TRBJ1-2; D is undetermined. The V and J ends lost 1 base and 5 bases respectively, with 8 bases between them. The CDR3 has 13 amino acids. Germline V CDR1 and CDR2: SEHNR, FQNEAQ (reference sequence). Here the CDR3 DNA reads TGTGCCAGCAGCTTAGGTTCAGAATATGGCTACACCTTC. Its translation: CASSLGSEYGYTF.

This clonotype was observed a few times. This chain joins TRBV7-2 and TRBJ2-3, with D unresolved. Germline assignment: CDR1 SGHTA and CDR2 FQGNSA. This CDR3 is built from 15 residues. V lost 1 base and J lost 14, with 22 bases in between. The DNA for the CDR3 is TGTGCCAGCAGCTTAGTTCTGGCGCCGCACAGATACGCGTATTTT. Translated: CASSLVLAPHRYAYF.

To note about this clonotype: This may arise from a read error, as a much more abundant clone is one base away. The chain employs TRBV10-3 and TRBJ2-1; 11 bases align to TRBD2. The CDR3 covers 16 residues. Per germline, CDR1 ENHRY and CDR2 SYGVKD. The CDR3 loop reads CAISESGTSGAGEHFF. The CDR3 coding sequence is TGTGCCATCAGTGAGTCGGGGACTAGCGGTGCAGGAGAGCACTTCTTC.

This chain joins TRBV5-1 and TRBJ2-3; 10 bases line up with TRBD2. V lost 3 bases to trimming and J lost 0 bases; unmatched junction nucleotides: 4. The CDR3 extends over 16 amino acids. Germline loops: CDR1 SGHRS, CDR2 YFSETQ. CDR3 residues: CASSSGTSASTDTQYF. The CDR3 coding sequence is TGCGCCAGCAGCTCCGGGACTAGCGCTAGCACAGATACGCAGTATTTT.

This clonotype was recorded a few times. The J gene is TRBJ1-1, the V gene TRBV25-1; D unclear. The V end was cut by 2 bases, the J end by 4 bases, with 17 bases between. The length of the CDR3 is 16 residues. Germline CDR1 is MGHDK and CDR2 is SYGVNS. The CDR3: CASSEDYGLGGTEAFF. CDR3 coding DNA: TGTGCCAGCAGTGAAGATTATGGGTTAGGCGGCACTGAAGCTTTCTTT.

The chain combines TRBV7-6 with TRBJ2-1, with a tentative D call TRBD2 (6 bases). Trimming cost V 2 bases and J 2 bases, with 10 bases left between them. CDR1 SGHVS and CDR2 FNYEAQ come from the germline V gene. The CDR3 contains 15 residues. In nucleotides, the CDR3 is TGTGCCAGCAGCTTATTGGGCGGGACCTACAATGAGCAGTTCTTC. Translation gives CASSLLGGTYNEQFF.

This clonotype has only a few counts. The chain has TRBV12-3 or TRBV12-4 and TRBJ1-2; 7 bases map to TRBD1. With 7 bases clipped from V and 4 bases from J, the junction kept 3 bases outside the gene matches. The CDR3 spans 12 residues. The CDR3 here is CASTQGGYGYTF. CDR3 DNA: TGTGCCAGCACCCAGGGGGGCTATGGCTACACCTTC.

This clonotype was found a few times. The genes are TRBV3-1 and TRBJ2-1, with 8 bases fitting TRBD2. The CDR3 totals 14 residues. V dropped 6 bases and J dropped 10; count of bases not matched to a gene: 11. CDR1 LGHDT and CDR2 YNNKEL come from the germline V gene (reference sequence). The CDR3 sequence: CASRELGLAGEQFF. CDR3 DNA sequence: TGTGCCAGCAGGGAACTTGGACTAGCCGGGGAGCAGTTCTTC.

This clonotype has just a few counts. The DNA for the CDR3 is TGTGCCAGCAGCTTAGGTCTCGAGGGCGAGCAGTACTTC. This sequence encodes CASSLGLEGEQYF. This chain connects TRBV7-8 to TRBJ2-7, with a tentative D call TRBD2 (5 bases). Trimming removed 1 base from V and 6 bases from J, with 10 bases in between. CDR3 length: 13 amino acids. Germline CDR1 is SGHVS and CDR2 is FQNEAQ.

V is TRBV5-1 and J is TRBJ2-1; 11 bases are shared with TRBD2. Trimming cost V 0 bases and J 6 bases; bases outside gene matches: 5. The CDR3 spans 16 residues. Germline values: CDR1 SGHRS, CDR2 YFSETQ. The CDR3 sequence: CASSLASGRFVNEQFF. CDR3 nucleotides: TGCGCCAGCAGCTTGGCTAGCGGGAGGTTTGTCAATGAGCAGTTCTTC.

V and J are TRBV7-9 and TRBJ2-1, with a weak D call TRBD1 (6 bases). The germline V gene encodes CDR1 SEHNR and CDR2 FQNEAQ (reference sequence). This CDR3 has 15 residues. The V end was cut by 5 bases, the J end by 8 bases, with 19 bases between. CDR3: CASSRDMTSEDEQFF. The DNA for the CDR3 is TGTGCCAGCAGCCGGGACATGACGTCTGAGGATGAGCAGTTCTTC.

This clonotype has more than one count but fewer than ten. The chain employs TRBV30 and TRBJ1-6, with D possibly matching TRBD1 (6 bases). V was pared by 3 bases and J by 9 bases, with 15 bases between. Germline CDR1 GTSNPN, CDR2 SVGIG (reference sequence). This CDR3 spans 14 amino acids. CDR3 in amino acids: CAWRSGAVVSPLHF. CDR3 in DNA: TGTGCCTGGAGGTCAGGGGCAGTCGTTTCACCCCTCCACTTT. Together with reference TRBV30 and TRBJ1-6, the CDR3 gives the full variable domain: SQTIHQWPATLVQPVGSPLSLECTVEGTSNPNLYWYRQAAGRGLQLLFYSVGIGQISSEVPQNLSASRPQDRQFILSSKKLLLSDSGFYLCAWRSGAVVSPLHFGNGTRLTVT.

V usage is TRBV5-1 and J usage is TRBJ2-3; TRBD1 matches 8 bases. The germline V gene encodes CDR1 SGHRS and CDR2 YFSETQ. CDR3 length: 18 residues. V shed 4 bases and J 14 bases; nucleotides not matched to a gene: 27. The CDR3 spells CASSPSGAGGILDRYAYF. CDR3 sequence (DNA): TGCGCCAGCAGCCCCTCAGGAGCAGGGGGCATCTTGGACAGATACGCGTATTTT. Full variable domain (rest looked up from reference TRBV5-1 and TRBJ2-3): KAGVTQTPRYLIKTRGQQVTLSCSPISGHRSVSWYQQTPGQGLQFLFEYFSETQRNKGNFPGRFSGRQFSNSRSEMNVSTLELGDSALYLCASSPSGAGGILDRYAYFGPGTRLTVL.

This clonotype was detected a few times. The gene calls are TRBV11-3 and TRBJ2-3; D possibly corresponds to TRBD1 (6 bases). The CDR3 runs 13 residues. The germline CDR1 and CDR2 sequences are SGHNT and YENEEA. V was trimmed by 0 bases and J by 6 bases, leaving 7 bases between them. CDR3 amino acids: CASSLDQGDTQYF. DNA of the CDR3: TGTGCCAGCAGCTTAGATCAGGGGGATACGCAGTATTTT.